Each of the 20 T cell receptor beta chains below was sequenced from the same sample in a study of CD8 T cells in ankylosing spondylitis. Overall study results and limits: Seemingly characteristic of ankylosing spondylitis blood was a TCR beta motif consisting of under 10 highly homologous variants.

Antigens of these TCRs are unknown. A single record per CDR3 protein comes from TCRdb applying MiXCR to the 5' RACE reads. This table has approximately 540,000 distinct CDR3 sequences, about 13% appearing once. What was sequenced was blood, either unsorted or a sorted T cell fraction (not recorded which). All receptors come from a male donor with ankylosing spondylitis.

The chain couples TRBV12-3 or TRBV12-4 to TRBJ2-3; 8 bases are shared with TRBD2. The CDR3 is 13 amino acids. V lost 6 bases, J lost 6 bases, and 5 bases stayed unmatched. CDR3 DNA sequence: TGTGCCAGCAGCCCTAGCGGGTCCGATACGCAGTATTTT. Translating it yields CASSPSGSDTQYF.

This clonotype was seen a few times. CDR3 in DNA: TGCAGTGCTAGACGGGAGGGGACGCTTAGCAATGAGCAGTTCTTC. Its protein product is CSARREGTLSNEQFF. This chain connects TRBV20-1 to TRBJ2-1; the match to TRBD2 covers 8 bases. With 2 bases clipped from V and 6 bases from J, the junction kept 9 bases outside the gene matches. Germline-derived CDR1 and CDR2 are DFQATT and SNEGSKA (reference sequence). This CDR3 comprises 15 residues.

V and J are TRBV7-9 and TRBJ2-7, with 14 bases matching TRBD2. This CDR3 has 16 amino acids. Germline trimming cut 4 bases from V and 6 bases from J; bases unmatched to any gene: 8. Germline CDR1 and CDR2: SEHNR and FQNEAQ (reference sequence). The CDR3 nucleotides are TGTGCCAGCAGCTCCTCGGGACTAGCGGGAGCGGGCGAGCAGTACTTC. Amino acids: CASSSSGLAGAGEQYF.

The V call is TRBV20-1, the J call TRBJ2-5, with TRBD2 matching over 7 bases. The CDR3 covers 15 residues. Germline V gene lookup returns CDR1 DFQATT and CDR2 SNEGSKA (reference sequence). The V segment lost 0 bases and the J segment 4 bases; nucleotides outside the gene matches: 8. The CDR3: CSARDPRGRGETQYF. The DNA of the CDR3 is TGCAGTGCTAGAGACCCGCGGGGGAGGGGAGAGACCCAGTACTTC.

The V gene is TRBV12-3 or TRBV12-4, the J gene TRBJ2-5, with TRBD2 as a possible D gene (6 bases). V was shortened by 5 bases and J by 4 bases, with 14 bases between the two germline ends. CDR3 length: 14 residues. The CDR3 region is CASSPSGVGETQYF. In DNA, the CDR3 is TGTGCCAGCAGTCCCTCGGGGGTAGGAGAGACCCAGTACTTC.

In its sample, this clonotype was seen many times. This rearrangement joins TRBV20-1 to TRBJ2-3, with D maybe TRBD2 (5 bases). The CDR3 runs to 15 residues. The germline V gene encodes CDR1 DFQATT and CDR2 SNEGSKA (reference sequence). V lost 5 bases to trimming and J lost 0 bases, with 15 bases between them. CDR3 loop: CSAYLGGSSTDTQYF. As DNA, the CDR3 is TGCAGTGCTTACCTTGGCGGGTCTAGCACAGATACGCAGTATTTT.

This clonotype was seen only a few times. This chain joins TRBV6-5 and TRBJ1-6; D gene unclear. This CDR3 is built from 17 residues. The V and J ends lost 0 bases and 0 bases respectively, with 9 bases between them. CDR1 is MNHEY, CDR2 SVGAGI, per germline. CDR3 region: CASSYSTRSSYNSPLHF. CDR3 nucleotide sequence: TGTGCCAGCAGTTACTCCACCAGAAGCTCCTATAATTCACCCCTCCACTTT.

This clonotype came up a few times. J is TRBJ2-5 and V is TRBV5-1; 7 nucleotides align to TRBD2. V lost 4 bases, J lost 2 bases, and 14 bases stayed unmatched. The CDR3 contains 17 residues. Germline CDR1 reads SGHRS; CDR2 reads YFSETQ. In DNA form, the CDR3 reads TGCGCCAGCAGCCCCCGCCTCCCTCTAGCGGTTCAAGAGACCCAGTACTTC. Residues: CASSPRLPLAVQETQYF.

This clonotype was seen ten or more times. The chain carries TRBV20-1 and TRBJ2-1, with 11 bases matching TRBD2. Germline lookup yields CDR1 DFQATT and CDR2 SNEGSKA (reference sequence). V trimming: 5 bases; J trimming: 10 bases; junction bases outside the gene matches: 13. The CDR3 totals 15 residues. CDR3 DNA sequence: TGCAGTGCTGGCTCTAGCGGGAGGTTCAAGGGGGAGCAGTTCTTC. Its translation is CSAGSSGRFKGEQFF.

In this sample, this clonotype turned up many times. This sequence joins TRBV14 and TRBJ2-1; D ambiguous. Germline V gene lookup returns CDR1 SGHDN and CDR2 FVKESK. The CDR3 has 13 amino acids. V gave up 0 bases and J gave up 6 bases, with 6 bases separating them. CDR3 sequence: CASSQDYVNEQFF. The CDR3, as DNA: TGTGCCAGCAGCCAAGATTATGTCAATGAGCAGTTCTTC.

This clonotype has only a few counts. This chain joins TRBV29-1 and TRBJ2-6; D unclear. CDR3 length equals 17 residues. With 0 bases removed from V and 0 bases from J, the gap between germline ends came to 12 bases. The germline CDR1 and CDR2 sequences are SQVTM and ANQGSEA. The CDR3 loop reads CSVEDRLSHSGANVLTF. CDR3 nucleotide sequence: TGCAGCGTTGAAGATCGCCTTTCGCACTCTGGGGCCAACGTCCTGACTTTC.

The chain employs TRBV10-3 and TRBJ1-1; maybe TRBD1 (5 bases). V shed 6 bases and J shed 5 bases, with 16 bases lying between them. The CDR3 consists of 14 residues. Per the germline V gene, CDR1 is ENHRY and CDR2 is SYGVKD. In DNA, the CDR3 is TGTGCCATCAGCCGGGAGGCAGGGCGGACTGAAGCTTTCTTT. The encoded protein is CAISREAGRTEAFF.

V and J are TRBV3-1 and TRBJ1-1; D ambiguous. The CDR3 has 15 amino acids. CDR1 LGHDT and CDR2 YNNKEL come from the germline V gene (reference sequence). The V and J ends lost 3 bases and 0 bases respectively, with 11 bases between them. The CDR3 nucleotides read TGTGCCAGCAGCCATTTCGCGATTATGAACACTGAAGCTTTCTTT. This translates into CASSHFAIMNTEAFF. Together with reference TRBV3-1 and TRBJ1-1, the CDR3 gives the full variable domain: DTAVSQTPKYLVTQMGNDKSIKCEQNLGHDTMYWYKQDSKKFLKIMFSYNNKELIINETVPNRFSPKSPDKAHLNLHINSLELGDSAVYFCASSHFAIMNTEAFFGQGTRLTVV.

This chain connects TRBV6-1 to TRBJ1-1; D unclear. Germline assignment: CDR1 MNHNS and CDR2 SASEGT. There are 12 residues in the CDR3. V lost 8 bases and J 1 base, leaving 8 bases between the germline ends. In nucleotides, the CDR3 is TGTGCCAGCGCTTCAGCGAACACTGAAGCTTTCTTT. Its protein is CASASANTEAFF.

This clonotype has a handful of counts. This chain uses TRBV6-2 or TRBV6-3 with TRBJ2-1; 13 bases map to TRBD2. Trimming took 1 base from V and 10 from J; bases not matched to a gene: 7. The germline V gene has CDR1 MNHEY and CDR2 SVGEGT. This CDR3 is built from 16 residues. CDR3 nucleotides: TGTGCCAGCAGTTACTATATACTAGCGGGAGGGGGCGAGCAGTTCTTC. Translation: CASSYYILAGGGEQFF.

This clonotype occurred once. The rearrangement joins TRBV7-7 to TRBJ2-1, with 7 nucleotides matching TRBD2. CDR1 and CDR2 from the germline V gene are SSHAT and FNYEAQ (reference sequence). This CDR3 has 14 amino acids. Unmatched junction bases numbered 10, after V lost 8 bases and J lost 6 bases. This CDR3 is CASGPGGGLNEQFF. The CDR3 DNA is TGTGCCAGCGGGCCGGGAGGAGGCCTCAATGAGCAGTTCTTC.

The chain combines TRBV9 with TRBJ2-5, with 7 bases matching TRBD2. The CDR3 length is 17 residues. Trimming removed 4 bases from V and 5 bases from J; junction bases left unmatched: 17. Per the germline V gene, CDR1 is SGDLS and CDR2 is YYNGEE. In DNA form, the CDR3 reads TGTGCCAGCAGCCCTCCACAACAACGACATAGCGGGGAGACCCAGTACTTC. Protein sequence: CASSPPQQRHSGETQYF.

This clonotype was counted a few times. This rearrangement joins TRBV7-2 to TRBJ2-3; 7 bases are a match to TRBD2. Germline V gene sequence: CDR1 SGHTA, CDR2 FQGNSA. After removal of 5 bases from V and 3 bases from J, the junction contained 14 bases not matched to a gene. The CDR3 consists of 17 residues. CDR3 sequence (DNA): TGTGCCAGCAGCGTAATTTCGCTAGCGGTGACGACAGATACGCAGTATTTT. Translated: CASSVISLAVTTDTQYF.

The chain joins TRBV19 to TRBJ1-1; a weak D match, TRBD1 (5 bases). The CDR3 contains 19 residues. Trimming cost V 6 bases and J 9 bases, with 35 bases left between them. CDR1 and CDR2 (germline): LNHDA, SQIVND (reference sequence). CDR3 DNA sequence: TGTGCCAGTAGACCATCCCCGGGACTAGCGGGCAACGGAGGCAAGAAAGCTTTCTTT. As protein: CASRPSPGLAGNGGKKAFF.

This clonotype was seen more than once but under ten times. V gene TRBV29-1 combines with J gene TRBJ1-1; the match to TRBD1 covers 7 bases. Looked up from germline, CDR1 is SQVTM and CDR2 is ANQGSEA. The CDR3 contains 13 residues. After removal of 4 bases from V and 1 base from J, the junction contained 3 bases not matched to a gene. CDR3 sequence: CSVGNRGNTEAFF. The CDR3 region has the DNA TGCAGCGTTGGAAACAGGGGGAACACTGAAGCTTTCTTT.